This T cell receptor beta chain was obtained from a study of identical twins. Turning to this clonotype: Its target is unknown.

This CDR3 contains 16 residues. Germline V gives CDR1 SGHTA, CDR2 FQGNSA. With 1 base removed from V and 2 bases from J, the gap between germline ends came to 13 bases. General study results and limits: Monozygotic twin pairs showed more out-of-frame TCR alpha sharing than models estimated. Zero-insertion analyses could be partly confounded by invariant MAIT and iNKT cells.

From the 5' RACE reads, TCRdb called clonotypes with MiXCR, one entry per CDR3 protein. This sample has approximately 470,000 distinct CDR3 sequences; 14% occur once, and the top ten carry about 0.53%. Donors were all healthy Caucasians. The sample also formed part of further work on yellow fever vaccine responses in identical twins. As that study records: After vaccination, twins' T cell response reportedly seemed partly convergent, partly personalized.

Specimen: CD4+ T cells sorted from blood. The genes are TRBV7-2 and TRBJ2-3; D unclear. The TCR sequence derives from a woman aged 18-29 years in good health. For the CDR3, the DNA is TGTGCCAGCAGCTTAGGGGCGGCACCAAACACAGATACGCAGTATTTT. Amino acids: CASSLGAAPNTDTQYF.